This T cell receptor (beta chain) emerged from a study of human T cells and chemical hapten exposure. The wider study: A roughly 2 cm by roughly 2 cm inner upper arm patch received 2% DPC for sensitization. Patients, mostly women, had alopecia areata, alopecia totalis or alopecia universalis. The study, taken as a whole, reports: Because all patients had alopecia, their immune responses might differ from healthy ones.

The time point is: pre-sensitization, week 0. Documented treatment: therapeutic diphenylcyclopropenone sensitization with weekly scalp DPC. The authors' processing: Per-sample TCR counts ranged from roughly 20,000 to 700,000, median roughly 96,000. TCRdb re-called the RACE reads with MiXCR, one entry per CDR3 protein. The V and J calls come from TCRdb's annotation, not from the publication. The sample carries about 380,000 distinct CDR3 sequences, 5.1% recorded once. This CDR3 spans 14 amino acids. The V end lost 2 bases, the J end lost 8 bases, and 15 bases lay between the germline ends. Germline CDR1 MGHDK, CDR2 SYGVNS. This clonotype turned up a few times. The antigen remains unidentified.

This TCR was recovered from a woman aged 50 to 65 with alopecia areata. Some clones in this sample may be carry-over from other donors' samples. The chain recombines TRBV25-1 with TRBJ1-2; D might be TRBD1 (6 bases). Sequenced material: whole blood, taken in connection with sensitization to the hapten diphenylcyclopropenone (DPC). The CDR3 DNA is TGTGCCAGCAGTGAAAGGGGGACGCGATCAGGCTACACCTTC. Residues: CASSERGTRSGYTF.